The 23 T cell receptor beta chains reported below all come from one sample, sequenced in a study of shared clonotypes between healthy human individuals (TCRdb year 2020). Receptor amplification or capture employed the immunoSEQ multiplex PCR assay. As stored in TCRdb, this immuneACCESS dataset retains in-frame rearrangements with V and J assigned. A fraction of the clones does not appear; measured against another copy, unresolved V genes explain less than half of the discrepancy, and the remainder lacks a known reason. The sample records approximately 720,000 clones, about two thirds of which are singletons. The ten largest clones take up about 2% of the sample. Sequences were obtained from memory CD4+ T cells sorted from blood. Interpreted using the paper, the cell subset or site label stands for: CD45RA-negative fraction. The receptors stem from a woman in her twenties or thirties in good health.

The chain has TRBV9 and TRBJ1-2; 8 bases agree with TRBD1. The germline V gene has CDR1 SGDLS and CDR2 YYNGEE. Trimming removed 3 bases from V and 5 bases from J; junction bases left unmatched: 12. This CDR3 is built from 16 residues. CDR3 DNA sequence: TGTGCCAGCAGCGCGATCACCGGGACAGGCGGGTATGGCTACACCTTC. This encodes CASSAITGTGGYGYTF.

This clone has just a few counts. The CDR3 loop is CASSSTGFGGWEKLFF. The CDR3 DNA follows: TGTGCCAGCAGTTCGACAGGTTTCGGGGGATGGGAAAAACTGTTTTTT. This chain connects TRBV2 to TRBJ1-4; possibly TRBD1 for D (6 bases). The V and J ends lost 5 bases and 8 bases respectively, with 21 bases between them. The CDR3 has 16 amino acids. CDR1 is SNHLY, CDR2 FYNNEI, per germline.

Turning to this clone: A far more abundant clone sits one base away, making this likely a read error. This chain joins TRBV2 and TRBJ1-2, with TRBD1 as a possible D gene (5 bases). Germline V gives CDR1 SNHLY, CDR2 FYNNEI. The CDR3 has 15 amino acids. With 4 bases removed from V and 7 bases from J, the gap between germline ends came to 19 bases. CDR3 sequence (DNA): TGTGCCAGCAGTGTCGGGATCCCGCCGCAGGGTGGCTACACCTTC. As protein: CASSVGIPPQGGYTF.

As regards this clone: This sample also contains other DNA sequences that code for the same CDR3. The rearrangement uses TRBV7-3 and TRBJ2-6; D remains ambiguous. CDR3 size: 15 residues. In germline, CDR1 is SGHTA, CDR2 FQGTGA. The V end lost 2 bases, the J end lost 1 base, and 6 bases lay between the germline ends. DNA for the CDR3: TGTGCCAGCAGCTTACGTGGATCTGGGGCCAACGTCCTGACTTTC. Residues: CASSLRGSGANVLTF. Full variable domain (rest looked up from reference TRBV7-3 and TRBJ2-6): GAGVSQTPSNKVTEKGKYVELRCDPISGHTALYWYRQSLGQGPEFLIYFQGTGAADDSGLPNDRFFAVRPEGSVSTLKIQRTERGDSAVYLCASSLRGSGANVLTFGAGSRLTVL.

The chain recombines TRBV27 with TRBJ2-7; weak D call: TRBD1 (6 bases). Trimming took 6 bases from V and 4 from J, leaving 16 bases between them. This CDR3 region has 14 residues. Looked up from germline, CDR1 is MNHEY and CDR2 is SMNVEV (reference sequence). CDR3 bases: TGTGCCAGCAGACAAGACAGGAGCTCTTACGAGCAGTACTTC. Translated, it gives CASRQDRSSYEQYF.

The genes are TRBV27 and TRBJ1-4, with D possibly matching TRBD1 (5 bases). The CDR3 consists of 13 residues. Germline CDR1 reads MNHEY; CDR2 reads SMNVEV (reference sequence). V was shortened by 5 bases and J by 7 bases, with 11 bases between the two germline ends. CDR3 in DNA: TGTGCCAGCAGTCCAGGACACCTTGAAAAACTGTTTTTT. Translated: CASSPGHLEKLFF.

In regard to this clone: This sample also contains other DNA sequences that code for the same CDR3. The chain combines TRBV11-2 with TRBJ2-1; D ambiguous. The V gene lost 2 bases and the J gene lost 5 bases, with 4 bases spanning the gap. Germline V lookup: CDR1 SGHAT, CDR2 FQNNGV. This CDR3 spans 12 amino acids. The CDR3 DNA reads TGTGCCAGCAGCTTAAACCACAATGAGCAGTTCTTC. This translates into CASSLNHNEQFF. Variable domain in full (rest from reference TRBV11-2 and TRBJ2-1): EAGVAQSPRYKIIEKRQSVAFWCNPISGHATLYWYQQILGQGPKLLIQFQNNGVVDDSQLPKDRFSAERLKGVDSTLKIQPAKLEDSAVYLCASSLNHNEQFFGPGTRLTVL.

This clone was found once. The chain couples TRBV29-1 to TRBJ2-1; possible D gene TRBD2, 5 bases. CDR3 length: 14 residues. The germline V and J ends were trimmed by 6 bases and 5 bases, with 17 bases remaining between them. Per germline, CDR1 SQVTM and CDR2 ANQGSEA. CDR3 protein: CSVDRGSTHNEQFF. The CDR3 DNA is TGCAGCGTGGATCGGGGATCTACCCACAATGAGCAGTTCTTC.

The chain uses TRBV29-1 and TRBJ1-2; 7 positions agree with TRBD1. CDR3 size: 14 residues. From germline, CDR1 is SQVTM and CDR2 ANQGSEA. The V and J ends lost 6 bases and 1 base, in that order; junction bases with no gene match: 8. CDR3: CSVTPGQINYGYTF. CDR3 sequence (DNA): TGCAGCGTGACTCCGGGACAGATTAACTATGGCTACACCTTC.

This clone was recorded once. V usage is TRBV2 and J usage is TRBJ1-1; D remains unclear. This CDR3 contains 16 residues. Germline V gene lookup returns CDR1 SNHLY and CDR2 FYNNEI. Trimming removed 0 bases from V and 1 base from J, with 12 bases in between. The CDR3 sequence is CASSEARESRNTEAFF. The CDR3 DNA is TGTGCCAGCAGTGAAGCTCGAGAGAGTCGGAACACTGAAGCTTTCTTT.

The chain recombines TRBV18 with TRBJ1-5; the D is unclear. Trimming stripped 5 bases from V and 7 bases from J, with 15 bases between. The CDR3 is made up of 14 amino acids. CDR1 and CDR2 from the germline V gene are KGHSH and LQKENI. CDR3 nucleotide sequence: TGTGCCAGCTCAACCGCGGAGGGATACCAGCCCCAGCATTTT. Its translation is CASSTAEGYQPQHF.

The chain employs TRBV10-1 and TRBJ2-1, with 10 bases that match TRBD2. J lost 7 bases, V lost 5 bases, and 5 bases had no gene match. The CDR3 contains 14 residues. Germline loops: CDR1 WNHNN, CDR2 SYGVQD (reference sequence). The CDR3: CASSLAGALNEQFF. DNA of the CDR3: TGCGCCAGCAGTCTAGCGGGAGCTCTGAATGAGCAGTTCTTC.

In DNA form, the CDR3 reads TGTGCCAGCAGCCACTCAGGGGGTTTGGAAAAACTGTTTTTT. It translates to CASSHSGGLEKLFF. The chain employs TRBV6-6 and TRBJ1-4, with 7 bases fitting TRBD1. The CDR3 has 14 residues. Per the germline V gene, CDR1 is MNHNY and CDR2 is SVGAGI (reference sequence). V dropped 6 bases and J dropped 8; count of bases not matched to a gene: 9.

The chain employs TRBV18 and TRBJ2-1; 8 nucleotides agree with TRBD2. The CDR3 has 14 residues. CDR1 KGHSH and CDR2 LQKENI come from the germline V gene. With 2 bases clipped from V and 9 bases from J, the junction kept 6 bases outside the gene matches. CDR3 DNA: TGTGCCAGCTCACCAAGGCTAGCGGGTGGTGAGCAGTTCTTC. It is translated as CASSPRLAGGEQFF.

This chain joins TRBV14 and TRBJ2-7; 7 bases align to TRBD1. The CDR3 has 15 amino acids. The ends lost 5 bases at V and 5 bases at J; junction bases unmatched: 12. Looked up from germline, CDR1 is SGHDN and CDR2 is FVKESK. The CDR3 coding sequence is TGTGCCAGCAGCTTTAGACAGGGAAAAGGTCACGAGCAGTACTTC. Translating gives CASSFRQGKGHEQYF.

This clone has a handful of counts. V and J are TRBV6-1 and TRBJ1-3; D is possibly TRBD1 (5 bases). The CDR3 is 14 residues long. Between the trimmed V and J ends, which lost 6 bases and 3 bases, there was a span of 12 bases. Germline CDR1 reads MNHNS; CDR2 reads SASEGT. The CDR3 bases are TGTGCCAGCAGGACCCTCACAGGTGGAAACACCATATATTTT. Translation gives CASRTLTGGNTIYF.

The chain links TRBV28 to TRBJ1-5, with D tentatively TRBD1 (6 bases). Trimming stripped 5 bases from V and 3 bases from J, with 14 bases between. The germline CDR1 and CDR2 sequences are MDHEN and SYDVKM. The CDR3 covers 15 residues. This CDR3 reads CASSGRGSANQPQHF. CDR3 bases: TGTGCCAGCAGTGGCAGGGGATCGGCCAATCAGCCCCAGCATTTT. Based on the CDR3 plus reference TRBV28 and TRBJ1-5, the full variable domain is DVKVTQSSRYLVKRTGEKVFLECVQDMDHENMFWYRQDPGLGLRLIYFSYDVKMKEKGDIPEGYSVSREKKERFSLILESASTNQTSMYLCASSGRGSANQPQHFGDGTRLSIL.

In its sample, this clone was seen many times. V is TRBV5-6 and J is TRBJ2-5; D not resolved. CDR3 size: 14 residues. Germline CDR1 SGHDT, CDR2 YYEEEE. V was pared by 0 bases and J by 0 bases, with 6 bases between. CDR3 loop: CASSLGQNQETQYF. The CDR3 region has the DNA TGTGCCAGCAGCTTGGGGCAGAACCAAGAGACCCAGTACTTC.

This clone has just a few counts. V gene TRBV7-2 combines with J gene TRBJ1-2; TRBD1 matches 7 bases. The CDR3 is 12 amino acids. Germline lookup yields CDR1 SGHTA and CDR2 FQGNSA. V gave up 5 bases and J gave up 9 bases; unmatched junction bases: 6. The CDR3 reads CASSPDRVRYTF. CDR3 coding DNA: TGTGCCAGCAGCCCCGACAGGGTTCGCTACACCTTC.

The genes are TRBV6-5 and TRBJ1-1; 10 nucleotides agree with TRBD1. The trim removed 6 bases at V and 5 bases at J, leaving 6 bases unmatched. Germline-derived CDR1 and CDR2 are MNHEY and SVGAGI. The CDR3 runs 14 residues. CDR3 residues: CASRSRTGGTEAFF. CDR3 bases: TGTGCCAGCAGATCCAGGACAGGGGGAACTGAAGCTTTCTTT.

The chain employs TRBV15 and TRBJ1-4; D remains ambiguous. The CDR3 covers 14 residues. Trimming removed 1 base from V and 3 bases from J, with 6 bases in between. In germline, CDR1 is LNHNV, CDR2 YYDKDF (reference sequence). The CDR3 nucleotides read TGTGCCACCAGCAGAGCCGGGGCTAATGAAAAACTGTTTTTT. Protein sequence: CATSRAGANEKLFF.

The rearrangement joins TRBV11-2 to TRBJ2-7; 9 positions match TRBD2. The CDR3 consists of 14 residues. V lost 5 bases, J lost 3 bases, and 5 bases stayed unmatched. The germline V gene encodes CDR1 SGHAT and CDR2 FQNNGV. The CDR3 protein is CASSRAGGYYEQYF. DNA of the CDR3: TGTGCCAGCAGCCGCGCGGGGGGGTACTACGAGCAGTACTTC.

The V and J genes are TRBV9 and TRBJ2-2; D unclear. The CDR3 covers 15 residues. Per the germline V gene, CDR1 is SGDLS and CDR2 is YYNGEE. The germline V and J ends were trimmed by 6 bases and 2 bases, with 14 bases remaining between them. The CDR3 spells CASNPGDFNTGELFF. The CDR3 DNA reads TGTGCCAGCAACCCCGGAGACTTCAACACCGGGGAGCTGTTTTTT.